The 17 T cell receptor beta chains reported below all come from one sample, sequenced in a study of shared clonotypes between healthy human individuals. The table came from immunoSEQ multiplex PCR; TCRdb's copy has only in-frame clones and leaves some out. The sample has some 1,100,000 clones, roughly 74% seen once; the top ten hold 0.52%. Sequencing used memory CD4+ T cells from PBMCs. Subset defined: CD45RA-negative fraction. All receptors derive from a man aged 18 to 35 in good health. Some clones in this sample may be carry-over from other donors' samples.

The J gene is TRBJ2-7, the V gene TRBV7-9, with 12 bases aligning to TRBD2. The CDR3 runs to 14 residues. Germline lookup yields CDR1 SEHNR and CDR2 FQNEAQ (reference sequence). The V and J ends lost 1 base and 9 bases, in that order; junction bases with no gene match: 4. CDR3 DNA: TGTGCCAGCAGCTTAGGGACTAGCGGGGATCGGCAGTACTTC. It specifies CASSLGTSGDRQYF.

V usage is TRBV6-6 and J usage is TRBJ2-3; TRBD2 aligns across 11 bases. The CDR3 sequence is 15 residues long. J gave up 7 bases and V 6 bases, and 9 bases lay outside the gene matches. Per germline, CDR1 MNHNY and CDR2 SVGAGI (reference sequence). CDR3 sequence reads: CASSQGLAGRYTQYF. In DNA form, the CDR3 reads TGTGCCAGCAGCCAAGGACTAGCGGGCCGATATACGCAGTATTTT.

The chain couples TRBV2 to TRBJ2-6, with 10 bases aligning to TRBD1. This CDR3 is built from 16 residues. Germline CDR1 SNHLY, CDR2 FYNNEI. The trim removed 6 bases at V and 2 bases at J, leaving 4 bases unmatched. Written as DNA, the CDR3 is TGTGCCAGCAGGCTGGACAGGGGGACTGGGGCCAACGTCCTGACTTTC. It yields the protein CASRLDRGTGANVLTF.

This clone was counted many times. This chain links TRBV2 with TRBJ2-7, with D unresolved. Trimming stripped 3 bases from V and 8 bases from J, with 2 bases between. The CDR3 runs 9 residues. Germline CDR1 reads SNHLY; CDR2 reads FYNNEI. The CDR3 nucleotides read TGTGCCAGCAGTGAGAAGCAGTACTTC. It translates to CASSEKQYF.

This clone was observed many times. This chain connects TRBV30 to TRBJ1-6, with D maybe TRBD1 (5 bases). There are 14 residues in the CDR3. Per germline, CDR1 GTSNPN and CDR2 SVGIG (reference sequence). V gave up 1 base and J gave up 9 bases, with 13 bases separating them. CDR3 loop: CAWSGWQGGSPLHF. The CDR3 DNA reads as TGTGCCTGGAGTGGGTGGCAGGGCGGTTCACCCCTCCACTTT. Based on the CDR3 plus reference TRBV30 and TRBJ1-6, the full variable domain is SQTIHQWPATLVQPVGSPLSLECTVEGTSNPNLYWYRQAAGRGLQLLFYSVGIGQISSEVPQNLSASRPQDRQFILSSKKLLLSDSGFYLCAWSGWQGGSPLHFGNGTRLTVT.

This clone turned up a few times. The V and J genes are TRBV7-3 and TRBJ2-3, with D perhaps matching TRBD1 or TRBD2 (6 bases each). Trimming removed 3 bases at V and 0 bases at J, with 19 bases between. The CDR3 sequence is 18 residues long. The V gene's germline CDR1 is SGHTA and CDR2 FQGTGA. The CDR3 sequence: CASSFRGRSSGSTDTQYF. CDR3 DNA sequence: TGTGCCAGCAGCTTCAGGGGCCGCAGTAGCGGAAGCACAGATACGCAGTATTTT.

Points on this clone: The same CDR3 also results from other DNA sequences found in this sample. V is TRBV27 and J is TRBJ2-1; D is unclear. The length of the CDR3 is 11 residues. The V and J ends lost 5 bases and 4 bases respectively, with 3 bases between them. CDR1 and CDR2 from the germline V gene are MNHEY and SMNVEV (reference sequence). For the CDR3, the DNA is TGTGCCAGCAGTACTTACAATGAGCAGTTCTTC. This sequence encodes CASSTYNEQFF.

This clone was counted a single time. The J gene is TRBJ1-1, the V gene TRBV28, with no clear D. Germline V gene sequence: CDR1 MDHEN, CDR2 SYDVKM. V was cut by 5 bases and J by 4 bases, with 11 bases left in between. The CDR3 sequence is 13 residues long. CDR3 loop: CASSPRWGTEAFF. The CDR3 DNA reads TGTGCCAGCAGTCCCCGGTGGGGCACTGAAGCTTTCTTT.

This chain uses TRBV28 with TRBJ2-2, with 8 positions matching TRBD2. The CDR3 is made up of 15 amino acids. Germline V lookup: CDR1 MDHEN, CDR2 SYDVKM. J lost 4 bases, V lost 5 bases, and 6 bases had no gene match. The CDR3 spells CASSPGTRGTGELFF. DNA of the CDR3: TGTGCCAGCAGTCCCGGGACTAGGGGCACCGGGGAGCTGTTTTTT.

The chain uses TRBV19 and TRBJ1-2; no firm D call. Trimming removed 2 bases at V and 3 bases at J, with 7 bases between. There are 13 residues in the CDR3. The germline V gene has CDR1 LNHDA and CDR2 SQIVND (reference sequence). The CDR3 loop reads CASSIREDYGYTF. The CDR3 coding sequence is TGTGCCAGTAGTATAAGGGAGGACTATGGCTACACCTTC.

The rearrangement uses TRBV25-1 and TRBJ1-5; a possible D gene is TRBD1 (5 bases). The CDR3 is 13 amino acids. Germline CDR1 reads MGHDK; CDR2 reads SYGVNS. V was shortened by 6 bases and J by 0 bases, with 6 bases between the two germline ends. CDR3 amino acids: CASRGTSNQPQHF. For the CDR3, the DNA is TGTGCCAGCAGAGGGACTAGCAATCAGCCCCAGCATTTT.

V is TRBV27 and J is TRBJ2-7; D call uncertain. From germline, CDR1 is MNHEY and CDR2 SMNVEV (reference sequence). This CDR3 has 14 residues. Trimming took 1 base from V and 2 from J, leaving 9 bases between them. CDR3 amino acids: CASSLLWLAYEQYF. CDR3 nucleotides: TGTGCCAGCAGTTTATTGTGGCTGGCCTACGAGCAGTACTTC.

The CDR3 nucleotides read TGCGCCAGCAGCTTGCTAGTTCTGGGCTACGAGCAGTACTTC. Its translation is CASSLLVLGYEQYF. The chain employs TRBV5-1 and TRBJ2-7; D not certain. Per germline, CDR1 SGHRS and CDR2 YFSETQ. The CDR3 contains 14 residues. Between the trimmed V and J ends, which lost 1 base and 3 bases, there was a span of 11 bases.

This chain links TRBV20-1 with TRBJ2-5, with D unclear. The CDR3 consists of 11 residues. Germline V gene data show CDR1 as DFQATT and CDR2 as SNEGSKA (reference sequence). Trimming shortened V by 5 bases and J by 3 bases, and 7 bases separated the two germline ends. Written as DNA, the CDR3 is TGCAGTGCTTCCCTCAAAGAGACCCAGTACTTC. This codes for CSASLKETQYF.

V and J are TRBV28 and TRBJ1-5; D perhaps matches TRBD1 (6 bases). This CDR3 contains 15 residues. The germline V gene has CDR1 MDHEN and CDR2 SYDVKM. Trimming left V 6 bases short and J 4 bases short, with 16 bases between. The CDR3 loop reads CASRDGQNNNQPQHF. The CDR3 nucleotides are TGTGCCAGCAGGGACGGACAGAATAATAATCAGCCCCAGCATTTT.

In the case of this clone: This specimen includes other DNA sequences encoding the same CDR3. The V gene is TRBV19, the J gene TRBJ2-2, with 12 bases lining up with TRBD2. The V gene end was trimmed by 6 bases and the J gene end by 0 bases; junction bases not matched to a gene: 2. This CDR3 is built from 16 residues. CDR1 and CDR2 (germline): LNHDA, SQIVND (reference sequence). The CDR3 DNA reads TGTGCCAGTAGCCGGACTAGCGGGACGAACACCGGGGAGCTGTTTTTT. Translating it yields CASSRTSGTNTGELFF.

The chain links TRBV6-6 to TRBJ2-2; D is unclear. Germline CDR1 MNHNY, CDR2 SVGAGI (reference sequence). V lost 8 bases, J lost 10 bases, and 11 bases lay in between. The CDR3 loop spans 11 amino acids. The CDR3 nucleotides are TGTGCCAGCGGCAGAGTCTTGGAGCTGTTTTTT. It translates to CASGRVLELFF.